This TCR beta chain emerged from a study of T cell responses to AZD1222 COVID-19 vaccine. Study information: It was second doses at about 4 or about 12 weeks that were pooled. Study-wide points: Two doses of AZD1222 preceded a rise in Spike-specific TCR breadth and depth. Recipients of AZD1222 seropositive at baseline numbered only 5 or 6. Unmutated variant regions are reportedly targeted by nearly half of spike-specific TCRs.

On this clone itself: The antigen is undetermined.

The repertoire was sequenced with immunoSEQ multiplex PCR; TCRdb's copy has only in-frame clones and lacks some. The table has tens of thousands of clones, about 88% seen once. Losses at the gene ends were 1 base for V and 1 base for J; bases not matched to a gene: 5. This CDR3 has 17 amino acids. The germline CDR1 and CDR2 sequences are SGHAT and FQNNGV. This chain connects TRBV11-2 to TRBJ2-4; 9 bases line up with TRBD2. The input for sequencing was peripheral blood, taken on day 0 of AZD1222 vaccination. The sequence came from an adult in good health. The CDR3 nucleotides read TGTGCCAGCAGCTTAGGGCGGGAGGGCACGGCCAAAAACATTCAGTACTTC. Its translation is CASSLGREGTAKNIQYF.